Below, one TCR beta chain is given with its context. Antigen unknown. A sample-barcoded 5' primer and a J-beta primer mix were used in a second PCR of about 7 to 12 cycles. TCRdb recomputed calls from the 5' RACE reads with MiXCR, one row per CDR3 protein. The sample records 600,000 to 850,000 distinct CDR3 sequences, roughly 44% being singletons. This CDR3 region has 14 residues. V trimming: 3 bases; J trimming: 5 bases; junction bases outside the gene matches: 3. From germline, CDR1 is LGHNA and CDR2 YNFKEQ. Each donor was a healthy Caucasian individual from Russia, aged about 6 to 95. This specimen comes from a study of blood T cells in healthy people across ages. The study, taken as a whole, reports: TCR beta diversity per million T cells fell roughly linearly with age. No conclusive comparison of naive versus antigen-experienced cells was possible with unsorted PBMCs.

This chain uses TRBV4-2 with TRBJ2-7; 11 positions match TRBD2. The TCR comes from a woman aged 55 to 70 in good health. The sample consisted of blood. The CDR3 loop reads CASSHSGRADEQYF. The CDR3 DNA reads TGTGCCAGCAGCCATAGCGGGAGGGCCGACGAGCAGTACTTC.